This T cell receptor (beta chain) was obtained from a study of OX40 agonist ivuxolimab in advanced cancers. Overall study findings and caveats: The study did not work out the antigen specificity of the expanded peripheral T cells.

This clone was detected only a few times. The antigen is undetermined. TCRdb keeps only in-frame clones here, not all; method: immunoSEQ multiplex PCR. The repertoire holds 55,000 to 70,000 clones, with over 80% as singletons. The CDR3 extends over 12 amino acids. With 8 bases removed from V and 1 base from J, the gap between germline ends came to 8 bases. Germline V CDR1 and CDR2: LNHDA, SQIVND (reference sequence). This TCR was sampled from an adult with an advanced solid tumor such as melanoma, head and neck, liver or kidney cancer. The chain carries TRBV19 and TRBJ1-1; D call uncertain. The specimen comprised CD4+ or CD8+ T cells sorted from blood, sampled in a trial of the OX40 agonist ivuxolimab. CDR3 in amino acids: CASVWGNTEAFF. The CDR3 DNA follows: TGTGCCAGTGTGTGGGGGAACACTGAAGCTTTCTTT.